These 20 T cell receptor beta chains came from one sample sequenced in a study of beta chain features in type 1 diabetes. Study-level findings and limits: There was a moderate but significant shortening of TCRB CDR3s in all four CD4+ subsets of Type 1 diabetes patients.

Their target antigens are unknown. The study reverse transcribed the entire isolated RNA, so it sequenced expressed TCRB transcripts. The protocol was immunoSEQ multiplex PCR, while the TCRdb copy is restricted to in-frame clones and leaves out a portion. The table lists about 260,000 clones, just over 20% of them singletons. The sample consisted of naive CD4+ T cells from blood. The receptors stem from a woman in her thirties or forties with type 1 diabetes.

V usage is TRBV9 and J usage is TRBJ2-7, with 7 nucleotides matching TRBD2. This CDR3 has 15 residues. Germline values: CDR1 SGDLS, CDR2 YYNGEE. V was clipped by 2 bases and J by 5 bases; unmatched bases: 10. The CDR3: CASSVGGTALHEQYF. CDR3 bases: TGTGCCAGCAGCGTGGGGGGGACCGCTCTACACGAGCAGTACTTC.

The chain links TRBV2 to TRBJ1-2; TRBD1 might be the D (6 bases). Trimming cost V 6 bases and J 2 bases, with 10 bases left between them. Germline-derived CDR1 and CDR2 are SNHLY and FYNNEI. The CDR3 is 13 amino acids. CDR3 in amino acids: CASSRTVNYGYTF. CDR3 DNA sequence: TGTGCCAGCAGCCGGACAGTAAACTATGGCTACACCTTC. Combining the CDR3 with reference TRBV2 and TRBJ1-2 gives the whole variable domain EPEVTQTPSHQVTQMGQEVILRCVPISNHLYFYWYRQILGQKVEFLVSFYNNEISEKSEIFDDQFSVERPDGSNFTLKIRSTKLEDSAMYFCASSRTVNYGYTFGSGTRLTVV.

This clone was seen a few times. This chain uses TRBV5-4 with TRBJ2-7; D perhaps matches TRBD1 (5 bases). The germline gives CDR1 SGHNT, CDR2 YYREEE (reference sequence). V dropped 3 bases and J dropped 2 bases, with 12 bases sitting between them. This CDR3 is 14 amino acids long. In nucleotides, the CDR3 is TGTGCCAGCAGCTCCCCTGACAGCCCCTACGAGCAGTACTTC. It is translated as CASSSPDSPYEQYF.

This clone turned up a few times. The chain couples TRBV19 to TRBJ2-1; D unresolved. Germline-derived CDR1 and CDR2 are LNHDA and SQIVND (reference sequence). The CDR3 consists of 14 residues. The ends were cut back, 7 bases at V and 6 bases at J, with 16 bases in the middle. The CDR3: CASNQARVVNEQFF. CDR3 DNA: TGTGCCAGTAATCAAGCACGGGTTGTCAATGAGCAGTTCTTC. Full variable domain (outside the CDR3, taken from reference TRBV19 and TRBJ2-1): DGGITQSPKYLFRKEGQNVTLSCEQNLNHDAMYWYRQDPGQGLRLIYYSQIVNDFQKGDIAEGYSVSREKKESFPLTVTSAQKNPTAFYLCASNQARVVNEQFFGPGTRLTVL.

The CDR3 here is CSVVGFGTGIGYTF. Here the CDR3 DNA reads TGCAGCGTTGTTGGGTTCGGGACAGGGATAGGCTACACCTTC. The chain carries TRBV29-1 and TRBJ1-2, with 9 bases aligning to TRBD1. The V segment lost 4 bases and the J segment 8 bases; nucleotides outside the gene matches: 11. The CDR3 covers 14 residues. Germline CDR1 SQVTM, CDR2 ANQGSEA.

This clone has only a few counts. This chain joins TRBV29-1 and TRBJ2-1; tentative D call: TRBD2 (5 bases). The CDR3 runs 15 residues. Germline values: CDR1 SQVTM, CDR2 ANQGSEA. With 8 bases removed from V and 0 bases from J, the gap between germline ends came to 17 bases. CDR3 in amino acids: CSSPRGGSSYNEQFF. CDR3 DNA sequence: TGCAGCTCGCCGCGCGGAGGATCCTCCTACAATGAGCAGTTCTTC.

J is TRBJ2-2 and V is TRBV28, with D perhaps TRBD2 (5 bases). Trimming took 5 bases from V and 4 from J, leaving 17 bases between them. Germline CDR1 reads MDHEN; CDR2 reads SYDVKM. This CDR3 is built from 16 residues. For the CDR3, the DNA is TGTGCCAGCAGTCTCGAGGGTAGTGGGTTCACCGGGGAGCTGTTTTTT. It codes for CASSLEGSGFTGELFF.

Here the CDR3 DNA reads TGTGCCAGCAGCCCATGGGGGGGGTACAATGAGCAGTTCTTC. Its translation: CASSPWGGYNEQFF. This rearrangement joins TRBV7-9 to TRBJ2-1; 7 bases fit TRBD2. The CDR3 extends over 14 amino acids. V lost 5 bases to trimming and J lost 4 bases; unmatched junction nucleotides: 5. Germline loops: CDR1 SEHNR, CDR2 FQNEAQ (reference sequence).

This clone was counted between two and nine times. The chain uses TRBV5-5 and TRBJ2-5; D perhaps matches TRBD1 (5 bases). Trimming left V 0 bases short and J 1 base short, with 7 bases between. The germline V gene encodes CDR1 SGHKS and CDR2 YYEKEE (reference sequence). This CDR3 is 14 amino acids long. CDR3: CASSLGQIQETQYF. The CDR3 nucleotides are TGTGCCAGCAGCTTGGGACAGATCCAAGAGACCCAGTACTTC.

The gene calls are TRBV27 and TRBJ2-7; maybe TRBD1 (6 bases). The germline V gene encodes CDR1 MNHEY and CDR2 SMNVEV (reference sequence). V lost 6 bases, J lost 5 bases, and 14 bases lay in between. This CDR3 region has 13 residues. CDR3 nucleotide sequence: TGTGCCAGCAGGGAACAGGGACGAGACGAGCAGTACTTC. Its translation is CASREQGRDEQYF.

The rearrangement links TRBV19 to TRBJ2-7, with unresolved D. CDR3 length equals 14 residues. Trimming took 1 base from V and 5 from J, leaving 12 bases between them. From germline, CDR1 is LNHDA and CDR2 SQIVND (reference sequence). The CDR3 DNA follows: TGTGCCAGTAGTATAGGACACTCAGCCCACGAGCAGTACTTC. Its protein is CASSIGHSAHEQYF.

The chain links TRBV7-2 to TRBJ2-1; 7 bases map to TRBD2. Per germline, CDR1 SGHTA and CDR2 FQGNSA. This CDR3 is built from 16 residues. V lost 0 bases, J lost 8 bases, and 10 bases stayed unmatched. The CDR3 DNA reads as TGTGCCAGCAGCTTAGCAGGAGGGAGGGCCCAATATGAGCAGTTCTTC. Protein product: CASSLAGGRAQYEQFF.

The chain couples TRBV14 to TRBJ1-2; D possibly corresponds to TRBD1 (5 bases). The ends were cut back, 4 bases at V and 5 bases at J, with 11 bases in the middle. Germline CDR1 and CDR2: SGHDN and FVKESK. This CDR3 has 13 residues. The CDR3 reads CASSRRDLYGYTF. The CDR3 DNA reads as TGTGCCAGCAGCCGCCGGGACTTGTATGGCTACACCTTC.

This clone was seen more than once but under ten times. The CDR3 DNA is TGTGCCGCCGTAGCGGGGCTCTACAATGAGCAGTTCTTC. Translation gives CAAVAGLYNEQFF. This chain connects TRBV30 to TRBJ2-1, with 8 bases aligning to TRBD2. The V segment lost 8 bases and the J segment 3 bases; nucleotides outside the gene matches: 6. The CDR3 length is 13 residues. Per germline, CDR1 GTSNPN and CDR2 SVGIG (reference sequence).

The rearrangement uses TRBV28 and TRBJ2-4; no firm D call. Germline CDR1 MDHEN, CDR2 SYDVKM. The germline V and J ends were trimmed by 7 bases and 0 bases, with 13 bases remaining between them. The CDR3 is made up of 15 amino acids. CDR3 amino acids: CASKETGLAKNIQYF. In DNA form, the CDR3 reads TGTGCCAGCAAGGAGACCGGTTTAGCCAAAAACATTCAGTACTTC.

There are a few counts of this clone. The rearrangement uses TRBV5-4 and TRBJ1-2; D is unresolved. The CDR3 has 17 amino acids. V shed 0 bases and J shed 0 bases, with 15 bases lying between them. CDR1 and CDR2 from the germline V gene are SGHNT and YYREEE (reference sequence). The CDR3 region has the DNA TGTGCCAGCAGCTTGGCCGGCAGGAAATTTTCTAACTATGGCTACACCTTC. Translating gives CASSLAGRKFSNYGYTF.

In its sample, this clone was seen once. V usage is TRBV11-2 and J usage is TRBJ2-7; TRBD1 agrees at 9 bases. Trimming at V came to 4 bases and at J to 5 bases, leaving 6 bases not matched to a gene. Germline loops: CDR1 SGHAT, CDR2 FQNNGV. This CDR3 is built from 14 residues. CDR3 nucleotides: TGTGCCAGCAGCTCAGGACAGGGGAACAACGAGCAGTACTTC. Its translation is CASSSGQGNNEQYF.

This clone was counted a few times. The chain is built from TRBV9 and TRBJ2-5, with D tentatively TRBD2 (5 bases). The CDR3 is made up of 13 amino acids. Looked up from germline, CDR1 is SGDLS and CDR2 is YYNGEE. Trimming stripped 2 bases from V and 5 bases from J, with 10 bases between. The CDR3 protein is CASSVEGWETQYF. DNA for the CDR3: TGTGCCAGCAGCGTCGAGGGTTGGGAGACCCAGTACTTC. The complete variable domain, with remaining parts taken from reference TRBV9 and TRBJ2-5, reads DSGVTQTPKHLITATGQRVTLRCSPRSGDLSVYWYQQSLDQGLQFLIQYYNGEERAKGNILERFSAQQFPDLHSELNLSSLELGDSALYFCASSVEGWETQYFGPGTRLLVL.

DNA of the CDR3: TGTGCCAGCACCGCTGGAGGACTAGCGGGGTACAATGAGCAGTTCTTC. Protein product: CASTAGGLAGYNEQFF. The chain combines TRBV28 with TRBJ2-1, with 12 bases matching TRBD2. The CDR3 extends over 16 amino acids. Germline V gives CDR1 MDHEN, CDR2 SYDVKM. With 7 bases clipped from V and 4 bases from J, the junction kept 8 bases outside the gene matches.

V usage is TRBV2 and J usage is TRBJ1-1; D perhaps matches TRBD1 (6 bases). Trimming removed 6 bases at V and 4 bases at J, with 15 bases between. The CDR3 is 14 amino acids. Germline values: CDR1 SNHLY, CDR2 FYNNEI. In DNA form, the CDR3 reads TGTGCCAGCAGCTCAGCCCGGACAGCCACTGAAGCTTTCTTT. This codes for CASSSARTATEAFF. Drawing the rest from reference TRBV2 and TRBJ1-1, the complete variable domain is EPEVTQTPSHQVTQMGQEVILRCVPISNHLYFYWYRQILGQKVEFLVSFYNNEISEKSEIFDDQFSVERPDGSNFTLKIRSTKLEDSAMYFCASSSARTATEAFFGQGTRLTVV.